These 12 T cell receptor beta chains share one sample of origin, sequenced in a study of human T cells and chemical hapten exposure (dated by TCRdb to the early 2020s). The method behind the library was RACE. The reads were generated on a NextSeq 500. In-frame beta chains were kept once TCRdb had trimmed the public reads at Q25 with fastp and called clones with MiXCR. When rows share a CDR3 protein, they turn into one entry using the most common DNA and genes. Here the sample has some 350,000 distinct CDR3 sequences; around 6% occur a single time. More than 5.5% of the sample is held by the ten biggest clonotypes. What the time point label conveys for this sample: patch test 2, 6 weeks after DPC sensitization. The sample's treatment or condition label is to be understood as: therapeutic diphenylcyclopropenone sensitization with weekly scalp DPC. This specimen was whole blood, taken in connection with sensitization to the hapten diphenylcyclopropenone (DPC). The receptor set was obtained from a woman under 30 with alopecia areata. Some clones in this sample may be carry-over from other donors' samples.

This clonotype has just a few counts. The rearrangement joins TRBV6-1 to TRBJ2-7; the D gene is possibly TRBD1 (5 bases). V was cut by 0 bases and J by 4 bases, with 22 bases left in between. This CDR3 is 18 amino acids long. Per the germline V gene, CDR1 is MNHNS and CDR2 is SASEGT. CDR3 region: CASSEAGFGQGLSYEQYF. The DNA for the CDR3 is TGTGCCAGCAGTGAAGCGGGGTTTGGCCAGGGATTGTCTTACGAGCAGTACTTC.

Only a few counts were recorded for this clonotype. The chain employs TRBV4-2 and TRBJ2-2; 10 bases are shared with TRBD2. This CDR3 has 19 residues. Germline V gives CDR1 LGHNA, CDR2 YNFKEQ. After removal of 3 bases from V and 4 bases from J, the junction contained 14 bases not matched to a gene. DNA of the CDR3: TGTGCCAGCAGCCACTCAACCCGTAGCGGGGGGCTCCCCACCGGGGAGCTGTTTTTT. Protein sequence: CASSHSTRSGGLPTGELFF.

This clonotype was counted at least ten times. The chain has TRBV5-4 and TRBJ1-1, with D possibly matching TRBD1 (6 bases). The CDR3 contains 15 residues. Germline loops: CDR1 SGHNT, CDR2 YYREEE (reference sequence). V lost 3 bases, J lost 3 bases, and 15 bases lay in between. As DNA, the CDR3 is TGTGCCAGCAGCTATGTACGACAGGTAGACACTGAAGCTTTCTTT. Its protein is CASSYVRQVDTEAFF.

The table lists this clonotype with many counts. This CDR3 is CASTRGQEKLFF. CDR3 in DNA: TGTGCCAGCACAAGGGGGCAGGAAAAACTGTTTTTT. This sequence joins TRBV12-3 or TRBV12-4 and TRBJ1-4; 7 bases are a match to TRBD1. V trimming: 7 bases; J trimming: 8 bases; junction bases outside the gene matches: 4. This CDR3 comprises 12 residues.

As concerns this clonotype: The junction does not match germline at one end; this may be a read error. The J gene is TRBJ1-5, the V gene TRBV18; perhaps TRBD1 as D (5 bases). This CDR3 has 17 amino acids. Looked up from germline, CDR1 is KGHSH and CDR2 is LQKENI. The CDR3 reads CASSLAGEGYSYQPQHF. CDR3 DNA sequence: TGTGCCAGCTCACTTGCAGGTGAGGGGTATAGCTATCAGCCCCAGCATTTT.

This clonotype was detected many times. J is TRBJ1-2 and V is TRBV12-3 or TRBV12-4; TRBD1 is a possible D gene (6 bases). The CDR3 runs 14 residues. With 5 bases removed from V and 1 base from J, the gap between germline ends came to 11 bases. This CDR3 reads CASSKGEINYGYTF. The CDR3 DNA sequence: TGTGCCAGCAGTAAGGGGGAAATTAACTATGGCTACACCTTC.

The V and J genes are TRBV6-5 and TRBJ1-1, with 7 bases that match TRBD1. V shed 5 bases, J shed 7 bases, and the junction held 4 bases outside the gene matches. This CDR3 spans 12 amino acids. Germline CDR1 and CDR2: MNHEY and SVGAGI. Here the CDR3 reads CASSTYRGEAFF. CDR3 nucleotide sequence: TGTGCCAGCAGTACCTACAGGGGTGAAGCTTTCTTT.

This clonotype was counted at least ten times. This rearrangement joins TRBV12-3 or TRBV12-4 to TRBJ1-1, with unresolved D. The V end lost 7 bases, the J end lost 5 bases, and 8 bases lay between the germline ends. The CDR3 has 11 residues. CDR3: CASTPVTEAFF. For the CDR3, the DNA is TGTGCCAGCACCCCGGTTACTGAAGCTTTCTTT.

The chain recombines TRBV20-1 with TRBJ2-6, with a tentative D call TRBD2 (6 bases). The ends were cut back, 6 bases at V and 4 bases at J, with 10 bases in the middle. Germline V gives CDR1 DFQATT, CDR2 SNEGSKA (reference sequence). CDR3 length: 13 amino acids. The CDR3 nucleotides read TGCAGTGCCAGCGCGGGAGGGGCCAACGTCCTGACTTTC. The encoded protein is CSASAGGANVLTF.

In its sample, this clonotype was seen a few times. The chain recombines TRBV6-2 or TRBV6-3 with TRBJ2-3; no definite D call. The CDR3 is 13 residues long. The germline V gene has CDR1 MNHEY and CDR2 SVGEGT. As DNA, the CDR3 is TGTGGCTCCAAGACCAGCGACGCAGATACGCAGTATTTT. It is translated as CGSKTSDADTQYF.

This clonotype was counted many times. The CDR3 DNA is TGTGCCAGCAGCTCGCCTGCGGGGACTAGCGGGGGTACAGATACGCAGTATTTT. Amino acids: CASSSPAGTSGGTDTQYF. J is TRBJ2-3 and V is TRBV5-4; TRBD2 aligns across 14 bases. The CDR3 is 18 residues long. CDR1 and CDR2 from the germline V gene are SGHNT and YYREEE (reference sequence). Trimming removed 3 bases from V and 3 bases from J; junction bases left unmatched: 9. The variable domain in full, completed from reference TRBV5-4 and TRBJ2-3, reads ETGVTQSPTHLIKTRGQQVTLRCSSQSGHNTVSWYQQALGQGPQFIFQYYREEENGRGNFPPRFSGLQFPNYSSELNVNALELDDSALYLCASSSPAGTSGGTDTQYFGPGTRLTVL.

This chain connects TRBV29-1 to TRBJ2-3; TRBD2 is a possible D gene (6 bases). CDR1 and CDR2 (germline): SQVTM, ANQGSEA. CDR3 length: 14 amino acids. V shed 5 bases and J shed 3 bases, with 15 bases lying between them. This chain's CDR3 is CSVRGTSRTDTQYF. DNA for the CDR3: TGCAGCGTTCGGGGGACCTCTCGAACAGATACGCAGTATTTT.